These 13 T cell receptor beta chains share one sample of origin, sequenced in a study of T cell changes during pregnancy in multiple sclerosis. Measured with immunoSEQ multiplex PCR; TCRdb has only the in-frame clones, and not every one. The data hold tens of thousands of clones, with roughly 88% observed a single time. Sequencing used CD4+ T cells from peripheral blood mononuclear cells, obtained before pregnancy. The receptors were gathered from a female donor with multiple sclerosis, enrolled in a pregnancy study.

This clone was detected only once. This rearrangement joins TRBV10-1 to TRBJ2-7; D is perhaps TRBD2 (5 bases). V was trimmed by 3 bases and J by 0 bases, leaving 9 bases between them. The length of the CDR3 is 14 residues. Per germline, CDR1 WNHNN and CDR2 SYGVQD (reference sequence). CDR3 sequence reads: CASSDTGSSYEQYF. For the CDR3, the DNA is TGCGCCAGCAGTGATACGGGAAGCTCCTACGAGCAGTACTTC.

This sequence joins TRBV29-1 and TRBJ2-3; 8 bases map to TRBD2. The ends lost 6 bases at V and 2 bases at J; junction bases unmatched: 7. Germline CDR1 reads SQVTM; CDR2 reads ANQGSEA. This CDR3 spans 14 amino acids. CDR3 DNA: TGCAGCGTCGAGGCGGGAGGAACCACAGATACGCAGTATTTT. Translation gives CSVEAGGTTDTQYF.

V gene TRBV18 combines with J gene TRBJ1-4; D is ambiguous. Per germline, CDR1 KGHSH and CDR2 LQKENI. The germline V and J ends were trimmed by 6 bases and 2 bases, with 19 bases remaining between them. The CDR3 consists of 17 residues. This CDR3 is CASSLNGPPGTNEKLFF. In DNA form, the CDR3 reads TGTGCCAGCTCTCTTAACGGGCCTCCGGGGACTAATGAAAAACTGTTTTTT.

This chain connects TRBV6-5 to TRBJ2-7, with TRBD1 matching over 7 bases. Looked up from germline, CDR1 is MNHEY and CDR2 is SVGAGI. The V and J ends lost 6 bases and 5 bases, in that order; junction bases with no gene match: 13. The CDR3 runs to 15 residues. The CDR3 loop reads CASRPSGGALHEQYF. For the CDR3, the DNA is TGTGCCAGCAGACCCTCAGGGGGTGCCCTCCACGAGCAGTACTTC.

The chain carries TRBV18 and TRBJ2-7; TRBD2 aligns across 14 bases. The J segment lost 2 bases and the V segment lost 5 bases, leaving 5 bases of the junction unmatched. Germline lookup yields CDR1 KGHSH and CDR2 LQKENI. This CDR3 is built from 16 residues. The DNA of the CDR3 is TGTGCCAGCTCAAGCGGACTAGCGGGAGGACCCTACGAGCAGTACTTC. It yields the protein CASSSGLAGGPYEQYF.

The chain couples TRBV7-9 to TRBJ1-3; tentatively, D is TRBD1 (6 bases). From germline, CDR1 is SEHNR and CDR2 FQNEAQ (reference sequence). V was clipped by 4 bases and J by 4 bases, with 14 bases between them. This CDR3 region has 15 residues. The CDR3 reads CASSSRDISGNTIYF. The CDR3 DNA reads TGTGCCAGCAGCTCACGGGACATCTCGGGAAACACCATATATTTT.

The chain joins TRBV19 to TRBJ2-2; D perhaps matches TRBD2 (5 bases). In germline, CDR1 is LNHDA, CDR2 SQIVND (reference sequence). This CDR3 contains 16 residues. Trimming removed 4 bases at V and 5 bases at J, with 17 bases between. For the CDR3, the DNA is TGTGCCAGTAGTAGAGACGAGGGAAGTAAAACCGGGGAGCTGTTTTTT. It specifies CASSRDEGSKTGELFF.

V and J are TRBV28 and TRBJ2-4; D is possibly TRBD2 (6 bases). Germline V CDR1 and CDR2: MDHEN, SYDVKM. The CDR3 consists of 13 residues. Trimming took off 8 bases at V and 9 bases at J, with 17 bases between the two ends. CDR3 amino acids: CASLLAGSSIQYF. Written as DNA, the CDR3 is TGTGCCAGCCTGCTGGCGGGAAGTAGCATTCAGTACTTC.

V is TRBV4-2 and J is TRBJ2-7; 9 bases agree with TRBD2. The J segment lost 7 bases and the V segment lost 1 base, leaving 14 bases of the junction unmatched. Germline assignment: CDR1 LGHNA and CDR2 YNFKEQ. CDR3 length equals 17 residues. CDR3 sequence: CASSQVHVGGRAQEQYF. CDR3 nucleotide sequence: TGTGCCAGCAGCCAAGTTCATGTCGGCGGGAGGGCTCAAGAGCAGTACTTC.

The rearrangement links TRBV27 to TRBJ1-1, with TRBD1 as a possible D gene (5 bases). The CDR3 has 16 residues. Germline loops: CDR1 MNHEY, CDR2 SMNVEV (reference sequence). V dropped 0 bases and J dropped 0 bases, with 11 bases sitting between them. This CDR3 is CASSLSLGGVNTEAFF. The CDR3 DNA reads as TGTGCCAGCAGTTTATCATTGGGGGGTGTGAACACTGAAGCTTTCTTT.

The gene calls are TRBV5-1 and TRBJ2-5; possibly TRBD2 for D (7 bases). The CDR3 totals 15 residues. CDR1 and CDR2 from the germline V gene are SGHRS and YFSETQ. Deletions cut 4 bases from V and 4 bases from J, with 17 bases between. CDR3: CASSQDSGAGETQYF. The CDR3 bases are TGCGCCAGCAGCCAGGACAGCGGGGCCGGAGAGACCCAGTACTTC.

The V call is TRBV4-2, the J call TRBJ2-5; perhaps TRBD2 as D (6 bases). The germline V gene has CDR1 LGHNA and CDR2 YNFKEQ. The V and J ends lost 0 bases and 3 bases respectively, with 11 bases between them. The CDR3 spans 15 residues. In nucleotides, the CDR3 is TGTGCCAGCAGCCAAGAGGGGGGAAATGAAGAGACCCAGTACTTC. Encoded protein: CASSQEGGNEETQYF.

The chain is built from TRBV4-2 and TRBJ2-5; 11 bases match TRBD2. In germline, CDR1 is LGHNA, CDR2 YNFKEQ. V trimming: 0 bases; J trimming: 5 bases; junction bases outside the gene matches: 8. The length of the CDR3 is 17 residues. The CDR3 DNA sequence: TGTGCCAGCAGCCAAGATTGGCTAGCGGGAGGACGGGAGACCCAGTACTTC. As protein: CASSQDWLAGGRETQYF.